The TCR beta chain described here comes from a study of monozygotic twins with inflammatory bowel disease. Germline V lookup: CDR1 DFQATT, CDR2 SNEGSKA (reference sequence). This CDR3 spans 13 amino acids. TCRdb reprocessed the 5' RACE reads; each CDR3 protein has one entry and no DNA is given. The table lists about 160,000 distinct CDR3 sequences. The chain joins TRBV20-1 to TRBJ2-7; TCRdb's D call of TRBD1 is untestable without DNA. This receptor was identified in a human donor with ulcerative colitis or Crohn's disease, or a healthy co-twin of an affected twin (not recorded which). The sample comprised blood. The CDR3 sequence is CSASGQFAYEQYF.